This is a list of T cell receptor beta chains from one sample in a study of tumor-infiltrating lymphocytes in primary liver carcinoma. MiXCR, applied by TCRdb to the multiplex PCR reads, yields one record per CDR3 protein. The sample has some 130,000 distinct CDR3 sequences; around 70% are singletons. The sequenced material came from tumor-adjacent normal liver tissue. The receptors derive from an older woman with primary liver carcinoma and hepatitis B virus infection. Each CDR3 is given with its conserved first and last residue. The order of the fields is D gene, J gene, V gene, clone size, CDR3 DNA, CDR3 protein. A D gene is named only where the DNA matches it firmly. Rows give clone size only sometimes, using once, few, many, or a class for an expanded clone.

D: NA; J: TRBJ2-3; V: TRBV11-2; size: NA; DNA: TGTGCCAACAGGCTCCCTGCGACTAGCACAGATACGCAGTATTTT; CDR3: CANRLPATSTDTQYF
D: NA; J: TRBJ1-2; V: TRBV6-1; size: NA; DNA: TGTGCCAGTAGTGAAGGTTCCGAGCACTATGACTACACCTTC; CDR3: CASSEGSEHYDYTF
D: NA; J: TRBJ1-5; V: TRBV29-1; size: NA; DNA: TGCAGCGTGATGGGCAGCTTCAATCAGCCCCGGCATTTT; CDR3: CSVMGSFNQPRHF
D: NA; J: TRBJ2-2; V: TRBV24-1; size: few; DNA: TGTGCCACCAGTGATTCCCCAGGACAAAAGACCTGGGAGCTGTTTTTT; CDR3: CATSDSPGQKTWELFF
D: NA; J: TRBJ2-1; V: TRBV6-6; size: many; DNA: TGTGCCAGCAGTTACTCTATCGAGTCTGAGGGGGAGCAGTTCTTC; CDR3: CASSYSIESEGEQFF
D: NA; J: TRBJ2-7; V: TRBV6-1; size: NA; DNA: TGTGCCAGCAGAGAGGTGAGGGTAGGAGCCTACGAGCACTACTTC; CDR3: CASREVRVGAYEHYF
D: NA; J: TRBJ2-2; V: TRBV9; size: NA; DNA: TGTGCCAGCAGCGTAGGCCCTTTGGGGGCCGGGGAGCTGTTTTTT; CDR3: CASSVGPLGAGELFF
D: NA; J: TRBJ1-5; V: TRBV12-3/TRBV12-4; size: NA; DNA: TGTGCCAGCAGGTCTGACAGGAAGAATCAGCCCCAGCATTTT; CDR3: CASRSDRKNQPQHF
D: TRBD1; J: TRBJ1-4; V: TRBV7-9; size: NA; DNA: TGTGCCAGCAGCTTATCCGCAGGACAGGGAACAACTAATAAAAAACTGTTTTTT; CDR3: CASSLSAGQGTTNKKLFF
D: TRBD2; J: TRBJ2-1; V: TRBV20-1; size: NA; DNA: TGCAGTGCGAGGACTAGCGGGAGGGACCGGGGAAATGAGCAGTTCTTC; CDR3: CSARTSGRDRGNEQFF
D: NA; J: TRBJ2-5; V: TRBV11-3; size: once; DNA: TGTGCCAATAGCTTACAGGTCGGAGAGACCCAGTACTTC; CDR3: CANSLQVGETQYF
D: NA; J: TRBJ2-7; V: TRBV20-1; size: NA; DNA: TGCAGTGCTAGCGATGTCCGGGCGGGGGAGCAGTACTTC; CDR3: CSASDVRAGEQYF
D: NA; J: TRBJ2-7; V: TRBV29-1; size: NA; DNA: TGCAGCGCCTGGGACGGGGGGCGCTTCAAGCAGTACTTC; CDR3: CSAWDGGRFKQYF
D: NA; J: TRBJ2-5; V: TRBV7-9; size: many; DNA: TGTGCCAGCAGCAATAAGGGGCCTCAAGAGACCCAGTACTTC; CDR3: CASSNKGPQETQYF
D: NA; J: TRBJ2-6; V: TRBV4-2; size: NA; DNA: TGTGTCAGCAGCACCTCACCCCTCGCGTCTGGAGCCAACGTCCTGACTTTC; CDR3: CVSSTSPLASGANVLTF
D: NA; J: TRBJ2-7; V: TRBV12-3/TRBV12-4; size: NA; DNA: TGTACCAACCGTCTAGCGAGGTTCTACGAGCAGTACTTC; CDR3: CTNRLARFYEQYF
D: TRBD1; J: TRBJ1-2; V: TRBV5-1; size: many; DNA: TGTGCCAGCAGCCCGGGACAGGGGAACTATGGCTACACCTTC; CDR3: CASSPGQGNYGYTF
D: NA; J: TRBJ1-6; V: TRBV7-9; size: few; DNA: TGTGCCAGCAGCCCCCATGATGGAGCAAATTCACCCCTCCACTTT; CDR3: CASSPHDGANSPLHF
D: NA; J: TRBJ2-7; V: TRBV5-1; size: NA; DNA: TGCTCCAGCAGCTCCGCCGGGACTGGACCCTACGAGCAGTACTTC; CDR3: CSSSSAGTGPYEQYF
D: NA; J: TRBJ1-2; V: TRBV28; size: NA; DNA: TGTACCAGCAGTTTAGAGGGCCGTCTTTATGGCTACACCTTC; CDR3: CTSSLEGRLYGYTF
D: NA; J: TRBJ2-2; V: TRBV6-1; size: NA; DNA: TGTGCCAGCAGTGCCAACAGGACTGGCGGTGAGCTGTTTTTT; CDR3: CASSANRTGGELFF
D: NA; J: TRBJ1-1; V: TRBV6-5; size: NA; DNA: TGTGCCAGCAGTTATAGGGGACTCACTGTAGCTTTCTTT; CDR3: CASSYRGLTVAFF
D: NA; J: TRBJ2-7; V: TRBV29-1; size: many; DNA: TGCAGCGTTGAGAGCCCTTCTGGCCGGCAGTACTTC; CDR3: CSVESPSGRQYF
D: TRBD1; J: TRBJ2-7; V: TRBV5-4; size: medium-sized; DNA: TGTGCCAGCAGCTTGGGACAGGGTTTAGGCTACGAGCAGTACTTC; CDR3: CASSLGQGLGYEQYF
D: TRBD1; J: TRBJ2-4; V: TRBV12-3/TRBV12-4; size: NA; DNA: TGTGCCAGCAATGACAGGGTTGATGGTATTAAAAACATTCAGTACTTC; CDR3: CASNDRVDGIKNIQYF
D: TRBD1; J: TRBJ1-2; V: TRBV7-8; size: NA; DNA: TGTGCCAGCAACCGATACGGCCCGGGACAGGCTGTCGGCTACACCTTC; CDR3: CASNRYGPGQAVGYTF
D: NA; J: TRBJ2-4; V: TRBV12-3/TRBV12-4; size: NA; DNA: TGTGCCAACAGTTTACGGGCAGGAGGGCTCGCCAAAAACATTCAGTACTTC; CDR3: CANSLRAGGLAKNIQYF
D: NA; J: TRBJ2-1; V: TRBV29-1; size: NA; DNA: TGCAGTGTTGTTTGGCTAGTGGGAGGCCTCCACTACAATGAGCAGTTCTTC; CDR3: CSVVWLVGGLHYNEQFF
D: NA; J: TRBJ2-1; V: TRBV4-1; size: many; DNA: TGCGCCAGCAGCCACCGGGGCGGGCTCAACAATGAGCAGTTCTTC; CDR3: CASSHRGGLNNEQFF
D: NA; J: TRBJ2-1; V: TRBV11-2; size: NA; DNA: TGTGCCAGCAGCTTTATTCCATTGAGGAGCTCCTACAATGAGCAGTTCTTC; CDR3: CASSFIPLRSSYNEQFF
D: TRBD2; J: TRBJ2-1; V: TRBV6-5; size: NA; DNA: TGTGCCAGCAGTTACGCCGGGACTAGCGGGACCAATGAGCAGTTCTTC; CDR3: CASSYAGTSGTNEQFF
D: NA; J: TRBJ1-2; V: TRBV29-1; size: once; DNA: TGCAGCGTGGAACTAGCCCCGGGACATGGACCCGCTAACTATGGCTACACCTTC; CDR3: CSVELAPGHGPANYGYTF
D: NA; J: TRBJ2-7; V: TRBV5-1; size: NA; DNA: TGCGCCAGCAGCTTGGCCGTGGGTTCAGAGCTGTACTTC; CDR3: CASSLAVGSELYF
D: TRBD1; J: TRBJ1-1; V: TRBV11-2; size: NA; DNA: TGTGCCAGCGGGGGGACAGAGGGCAAGGGCACTGAAGCTCTCTTT; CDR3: CASGGTEGKGTEALF
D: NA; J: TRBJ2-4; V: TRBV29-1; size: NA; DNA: TGCAGCGTTGCTGATGGATACATTCAGTACTTC; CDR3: CSVADGYIQYF
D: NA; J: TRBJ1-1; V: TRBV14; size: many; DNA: TGTGCCAGCAGCCAAAATGGGGTGGAAAACACTGAAGCTTTCTTT; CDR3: CASSQNGVENTEAFF
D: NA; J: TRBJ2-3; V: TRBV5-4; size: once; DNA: TGTGCAAGCAGCTTGCTACAAATAGGTACATCGCAGTATTTT; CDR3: CASSLLQIGTSQYF
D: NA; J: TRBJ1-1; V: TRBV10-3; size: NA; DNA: TGTGCCAGAGGGACATTGAACACTGAAGCTTTCTTT; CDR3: CARGTLNTEAFF
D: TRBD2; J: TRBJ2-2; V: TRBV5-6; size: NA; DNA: TGTGCCAACAGCCTAAGGACTAGCTGGGTGAACACCGGGGAGCTGTATTTT; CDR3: CANSLRTSWVNTGELYF
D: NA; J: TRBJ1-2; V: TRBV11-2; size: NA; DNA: TGTGCCAGCAGCTTAGTCCAGAATGGCTACACCTTC; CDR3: CASSLVQNGYTF
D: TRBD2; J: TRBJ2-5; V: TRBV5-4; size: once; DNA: TGTGCCAGCAGCTTCGGGACTAGCGTGCGAGAGACCCAGTACTTC; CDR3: CASSFGTSVRETQYF
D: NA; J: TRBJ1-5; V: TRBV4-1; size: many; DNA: TGCGCCAGCAGCCAAGCCGGGACACTCGTGGGTCAGCCCCAGCATTTT; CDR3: CASSQAGTLVGQPQHF